The clone carrying this T cell receptor (beta chain) has just a few counts. The sample holds other DNA sequences that translate to the same CDR3. The sample is drawn from a study of shared clonotypes between healthy human individuals. Produced via immunoSEQ multiplex PCR; TCRdb's table is partial and in-frame only. The data contain about 2 million clones, approximately 95% of them singletons. Naive CD8 cells lacked CD45RO and underwent positive selection for CCR7, leaving out terminally differentiated effector memory CD45RA+ cells. The TCR comes from a young man in good health. Sequencing was done on a sample of naive CD8+ T cells sorted from blood.

CDR3: CASSFQNTEAFF. As DNA, the CDR3 is TGTGCCAGCAGCTTTCAGAACACTGAAGCTTTCTTT. The chain joins TRBV5-6 to TRBJ1-1; D is unclear. The CDR3 extends over 12 amino acids. Trimming took off 2 bases at V and 1 base at J, with 3 bases between the two ends. The germline V gene encodes CDR1 SGHDT and CDR2 YYEEEE. The full variable domain, with the rest looked up from reference TRBV5-6 and TRBJ1-1, is DAGVTQSPTHLIKTRGQQVTLRCSPKSGHDTVSWYQQALGQGPQFIFQYYEEEERQRGNFPDRFSGHQFPNYSSELNVNALLLGDSALYLCASSFQNTEAFFGQGTRLTVV.